One and the same sample provided the 20 T cell receptor beta chains below, sequenced in a study of T cells in Graves' hyperthyroidism and ophthalmopathy. Regions amplified from RNA transcripts were the TCR beta CDR3 regions. A set of HTBI primers served as the primers for a first-round RT-PCR of the TCR CDR3. TCRdb passed the multiplex PCR reads through MiXCR, listing each CDR3 protein once. Of 300,000 to 500,000 distinct CDR3 sequences in the sample, about 14% were seen once. Material: blood. The origin of the receptors is a man aged 45-60 years with Graves' ophthalmopathy.

At least ten counts were recorded for this clonotype. The chain couples TRBV3-1 to TRBJ1-1, with D possibly matching TRBD1 (5 bases). Germline V gene data show CDR1 as LGHDT and CDR2 as YNNKEL (reference sequence). CDR3 size: 17 residues. V lost 0 bases to trimming and J lost 5 bases, with 19 bases between them. In DNA form, the CDR3 reads TGTGCCAGCAGCCAAGATTCGGGACGGCGAATGCTAACTGAAGCTTTCTTT. Translated: CASSQDSGRRMLTEAFF.

This clonotype was detected only a few times. J is TRBJ1-4 and V is TRBV5-4, with D maybe TRBD1 (6 bases). Deletions cut 4 bases from V and 10 bases from J, with 11 bases between. This CDR3 comprises 12 residues. CDR1 is SGHNT, CDR2 YYREEE, per germline (reference sequence). The DNA of the CDR3 is TGTGCCAGCAGCGGAAAGGGGGGAAAACTGTTTTTT. Its protein product is CASSGKGGKLFF. The full variable domain, in which reference TRBV5-4 and TRBJ1-4 provide the parts outside the CDR3, is ETGVTQSPTHLIKTRGQQVTLRCSSQSGHNTVSWYQQALGQGPQFIFQYYREEENGRGNFPPRFSGLQFPNYSSELNVNALELDDSALYLCASSGKGGKLFFGSGTQLSVL.

This clonotype was seen at least ten times. The chain combines TRBV2 with TRBJ2-7; 9 nucleotides agree with TRBD1. Germline V lookup: CDR1 SNHLY, CDR2 FYNNEI. V shed 6 bases and J 3 bases; nucleotides not matched to a gene: 9. This CDR3 spans 15 amino acids. The CDR3 reads CASRPNAGQGYEQYF. DNA of the CDR3: TGTGCCAGCAGACCCAATGCGGGACAGGGCTACGAGCAGTACTTC.

The chain couples TRBV2 to TRBJ2-7; the D gene is possibly TRBD1 (5 bases). V was clipped by 3 bases and J by 5 bases, with 17 bases between them. The CDR3 runs to 15 residues. The V gene's germline CDR1 is SNHLY and CDR2 FYNNEI. CDR3 nucleotides: TGTGCCAGCAGTGAGGGAACAGGTTTACCCCACGAGCAGTACTTC. Protein product: CASSEGTGLPHEQYF.

This clonotype was picked up many times. The rearrangement uses TRBV6-1 and TRBJ1-1, with a tentative D call TRBD1 (6 bases). CDR1 is MNHNS, CDR2 SASEGT, per germline. V lost 6 bases and J 7 bases, leaving 15 bases between the germline ends. There are 13 residues in the CDR3. The CDR3 here is CASSRRGESEAFF. DNA for the CDR3: TGTGCCAGCAGCAGAAGGGGGGAGAGTGAAGCTTTCTTT.

This clonotype was detected many times. V is TRBV12-3 or TRBV12-4 and J is TRBJ2-7; D may be TRBD2 (5 bases). V lost 6 bases and J lost 4, with 16 bases in between. This CDR3 spans 14 amino acids. CDR3 bases: TGTGCCAGCAGCCCAGACGGATGGAGGTACGAGCAGTACTTC. It is translated as CASSPDGWRYEQYF.

A remark on this clonotype: A read error may explain this, as a much larger clone is one base away. V and J are TRBV7-3 and TRBJ2-1; D uncertain. Germline V gives CDR1 SGHTA, CDR2 FQGTGA. CDR3 length equals 13 residues. Written as DNA, the CDR3 is TGTGCCAGCAGCTTAAGGCGAAACAATGGGCAGTTCTTC. It specifies CASSLRRNNGQFF.

This chain connects TRBV4-1 to TRBJ1-5; D gene uncertain. The CDR3 is 15 amino acids. Germline loops: CDR1 MGHRA, CDR2 YSYEKL. V was trimmed by 0 bases and J by 0 bases, leaving 6 bases between them. DNA for the CDR3: TGCGCCAGCAGCCAAGACAGTTATAGCAATCAGCCCCAGCATTTT. Its translation is CASSQDSYSNQPQHF.

This clonotype appeared a few times. The chain has TRBV6-1 and TRBJ1-3; 7 positions match TRBD1. In germline, CDR1 is MNHNS, CDR2 SASEGT. The CDR3 extends over 17 amino acids. J gave up 2 bases and V 7 bases, and 14 bases lay outside the gene matches. The chain's CDR3 is CASIPTFRQGAGNTIYF. The CDR3 DNA sequence: TGTGCCAGCATCCCTACCTTCCGACAGGGCGCTGGAAACACCATATATTTT.

Comment on this clonotype: A much larger clone sits a single nucleotide away, making a read error possible. The J gene is TRBJ1-4, the V gene TRBV12-3 or TRBV12-4; D not certain. This CDR3 region has 15 residues. Trimming cost V 3 bases and J 7 bases, with 15 bases left between them. The DNA of the CDR3 is TGTGCCAGCAGTTTCGGAGGAAAGGATTCTGAAAAACTGTTTTTT. This encodes CASSFGGKDSEKLFF.

This clonotype was seen at least ten times. This chain uses TRBV5-1 with TRBJ1-1; 9 bases agree with TRBD1. The ends lost 2 bases at V and 0 bases at J; junction bases unmatched: 5. This CDR3 has 16 amino acids. Germline CDR1 reads SGHRS; CDR2 reads YFSETQ. The CDR3 coding sequence is TGCGCCAGCAGCTTCGGGAGGACAGGGGTGAACACTGAAGCTTTCTTT. It encodes CASSFGRTGVNTEAFF.

The CDR3 DNA reads as TGTGCCAGCAGCGCCGGGACTAGCGCGTCCTACAATGAGCAGTTCTTC. Translation: CASSAGTSASYNEQFF. The chain links TRBV9 to TRBJ2-1; 10 nucleotides line up with TRBD2. The V and J ends lost 3 bases and 1 base, in that order; junction bases with no gene match: 4. Germline-derived CDR1 and CDR2 are SGDLS and YYNGEE. The CDR3 loop spans 16 amino acids.

With regard to this clonotype: This could be a read error, since a much larger clone is one nucleotide away. V usage is TRBV9 and J usage is TRBJ2-1; TRBD2 might be the D (5 bases). The CDR3 runs 14 residues. The ends were cut back, 3 bases at V and 12 bases at J, with 19 bases in the middle. Germline values: CDR1 SGDLS, CDR2 YYNGEE. In DNA form, the CDR3 reads TGTGCCAGCAGCGACTATCTCTCCGAACGGGGGCAGTTCTTC. This translates into CASSDYLSERGQFF.

This clonotype occurred many times. The J gene is TRBJ1-1, the V gene TRBV19; 7 nucleotides line up with TRBD1. This CDR3 is built from 15 residues. The J segment lost 1 base and the V segment lost 2 bases, leaving 4 bases of the junction unmatched. CDR1 and CDR2 from the germline V gene are LNHDA and SQIVND (reference sequence). The CDR3 sequence: CASSIWTGRNTEAFF. The CDR3 bases are TGTGCCAGTAGTATATGGACAGGACGGAACACTGAAGCTTTCTTT.

V gene TRBV6-5 combines with J gene TRBJ1-5; D gene uncertain. CDR1 is MNHEY, CDR2 SVGAGI, per germline. There are 15 residues in the CDR3. Trimming shortened V by 0 bases and J by 6 bases, and 12 bases separated the two germline ends. CDR3 nucleotides: TGTGCCAGCAGTTACTCGAAGTTGGGGTCTCAGCCCCAGCATTTT. Amino acid sequence: CASSYSKLGSQPQHF.

This clonotype was detected only a few times. The chain has TRBV15 and TRBJ2-6; D gene ambiguous. The length of the CDR3 is 15 residues. The germline gives CDR1 LNHNV, CDR2 YYDKDF (reference sequence). V shed 2 bases and J shed 0 bases, with 5 bases lying between them. CDR3 coding DNA: TGTGCCACCAGCAGAACCTCCTCTGGGGCCAACGTCCTGACTTTC. The encoded protein is CATSRTSSGANVLTF.

Many counts were recorded for this clonotype. The rearrangement uses TRBV20-1 and TRBJ2-1, with D tentatively TRBD1 or TRBD2 (5 bases each). The germline V gene encodes CDR1 DFQATT and CDR2 SNEGSKA (reference sequence). The ends were cut back, 4 bases at V and 3 bases at J, with 25 bases in the middle. CDR3 length: 18 residues. In nucleotides, the CDR3 is TGCAGTGCTAAGGCGCCGACAGTGGGGAGCGAGCTCTACAATGAGCAGTTCTTC. It codes for CSAKAPTVGSELYNEQFF.

At least ten counts were recorded for this clonotype. This rearrangement joins TRBV27 to TRBJ2-3; possibly TRBD1 for D (6 bases). The CDR3 sequence is 12 residues long. Trimming stripped 6 bases from V and 5 bases from J, with 9 bases between. CDR1 is MNHEY, CDR2 SMNVEV, per germline (reference sequence). In nucleotides, the CDR3 is TGTGCCAGCAGGAAACAGGGAGATACGCAGTATTTT. Translating it yields CASRKQGDTQYF.

Notes on this clonotype: A read error is possible here, since a much larger clone lies one base away. The chain uses TRBV6-1 and TRBJ2-1, with D uncertain. CDR1 and CDR2 (germline): MNHNS, SASEGT. The CDR3 is 12 residues long. V lost 6 bases and J lost 2, with 5 bases in between. The CDR3 loop reads CASRLAYNEQFF. The CDR3 coding sequence is TGTGCCAGCAGGCTAGCCTACAATGAGCAGTTCTTC.

In its sample, this clonotype was seen many times. The chain carries TRBV10-3 and TRBJ2-7, with D tentatively TRBD1 (6 bases). Trimming cost V 4 bases and J 3 bases, with 7 bases left between them. CDR1 ENHRY and CDR2 SYGVKD come from the germline V gene. This CDR3 is built from 12 residues. CDR3 in DNA: TGTGCCATCAGTGGACAGGACTACGAGCAGTACTTC. It is translated as CAISGQDYEQYF.